A single sample gave rise to the 13 T cell receptor beta chains below, sequenced in a study of blood T cells in healthy people across ages. Then a second PCR, running roughly 7 to 11 cycles, was carried out with a sample-barcoded 5' primer and a J-beta primer mix. MiXCR, run by TCRdb on the 5' RACE reads, gives a single entry per CDR3 protein. The sample consists of some 1.5 million distinct CDR3 sequences, about 28% of them appearing once. The sequenced sample consisted of blood. The receptors shown here come from a woman in her twenties or thirties in good health.

This chain connects TRBV7-9 to TRBJ2-5; no firm D call. CDR3 size: 12 residues. V gave up 1 base and J gave up 11 bases, with 11 bases separating them. CDR1 and CDR2 (germline): SEHNR, FQNEAQ (reference sequence). CDR3 sequence reads: CASSLESYQQYF. As DNA, the CDR3 is TGTGCCAGCAGCTTAGAATCGTATCAGCAGTACTTC. Based on the CDR3 plus reference TRBV7-9 and TRBJ2-5, the full variable domain is DTGVSQNPRHKITKRGQNVTFRCDPISEHNRLYWYRQTLGQGPEFLTYFQNEAQLEKSRLLSDRFSAERPKGSFSTLEIQRTEQGDSAMYLCASSLESYQQYFGPGTRLLVL.

Turning to this clonotype: Just one base apart from a much larger clone, this may be a read error. This sequence joins TRBV7-3 and TRBJ2-5, with 9 bases aligning to TRBD2. V shed 3 bases, J shed 11 bases, and the junction held 19 bases outside the gene matches. The germline CDR1 and CDR2 sequences are SGHTA and FQGTGA. The CDR3 is 17 residues long. CDR3 coding DNA: TGTGCCAGCAGCTTGGGTCCTAGCGGGGCCTCCTACAATGAGCAGTACTTC. Translated: CASSLGPSGASYNEQYF.

This clonotype has only one observation. The chain uses TRBV14 and TRBJ1-3, with D maybe TRBD1 (5 bases). V lost 3 bases, J lost 0 bases, and 12 bases lay in between. The CDR3 runs to 16 residues. CDR1 and CDR2 from the germline V gene are SGHDN and FVKESK. CDR3 protein: CASSHKGELSGNTIYF. For the CDR3, the DNA is TGTGCCAGCAGCCATAAAGGGGAACTCTCTGGAAACACCATATATTTT.

The genes are TRBV6-5 and TRBJ2-5; 10 nucleotides agree with TRBD1. The V and J ends lost 8 bases and 7 bases, in that order; junction bases with no gene match: 7. This CDR3 comprises 13 residues. Germline CDR1 reads MNHEY; CDR2 reads SVGAGI. The CDR3 DNA reads TGTGCCAGCCGGAGGGGGACAGGGGTGACCCAGTACTTC. This sequence encodes CASRRGTGVTQYF.

In regard to this clonotype: One junction end does not reproduce the germline sequence, and a read error may be involved. The gene calls are TRBV6-5 and TRBJ2-3, with 8 positions matching TRBD1. CDR1 and CDR2 from the germline V gene are MNHEY and SVGAGI. The CDR3 extends over 15 amino acids. The CDR3 region is CASSDRGLGTDTRYF. In nucleotides, the CDR3 is TGTGCCAGCAGTGACAGGGGTCTCGGCACAGATACGCGGTATTTT.

This clonotype was found many times. The gene calls are TRBV12-3 or TRBV12-4 and TRBJ1-5; D possibly corresponds to TRBD1 (6 bases). The V and J ends lost 6 bases and 4 bases respectively, with 10 bases between them. This CDR3 region has 13 residues. This chain's CDR3 is CASSPGANQPQHF. DNA for the CDR3: TGTGCCAGCAGCCCGGGGGCTAATCAGCCCCAGCATTTT.

This chain links TRBV9 with TRBJ2-7; D perhaps matches TRBD1 (6 bases). The V gene's germline CDR1 is SGDLS and CDR2 YYNGEE. CDR3 length: 14 amino acids. Trimming shortened V by 2 bases and J by 0 bases, and 9 bases separated the two germline ends. This CDR3 reads CASSVGQNSYEQYF. The DNA for the CDR3 is TGTGCCAGCAGCGTGGGACAAAACTCCTACGAGCAGTACTTC.

The chain links TRBV20-1 to TRBJ2-4, with D perhaps matching TRBD1 or TRBD2 (5 bases each). The J call may be in error: the DNA end matches TRBJ2-7 better. The CDR3 spans 13 residues. Germline V gene sequence: CDR1 DFQATT, CDR2 SNEGSKA (reference sequence). In nucleotides, the CDR3 is TGCAGTGCTAGAGCCGCAGGGACCCACGAGCAGTACTTC. Translation gives CSARAAGTHEQYF.

This clonotype was recorded at least ten times. The V call is TRBV28, the J call TRBJ2-1; D remains ambiguous. The CDR3 runs 16 residues. Trimming removed 2 bases at V and 0 bases at J, with 11 bases between. Germline CDR1 reads MDHEN; CDR2 reads SYDVKM. The CDR3 is CASSLTGYYSYNEQFF. The DNA of the CDR3 is TGTGCCAGCAGTTTAACCGGTTACTACTCCTACAATGAGCAGTTCTTC.

This clonotype has a count of ten or more. The V gene is TRBV20-1, the J gene TRBJ2-7, with 8 bases aligning to TRBD2. V was clipped by 1 base and J by 3 bases; unmatched bases: 8. CDR1 and CDR2 from the germline V gene are DFQATT and SNEGSKA (reference sequence). The CDR3 consists of 15 residues. DNA of the CDR3: TGCAGTGCTAGAGGGGGCGCGAGCGGGAGCTACGAGCAGTACTTC. This codes for CSARGGASGSYEQYF.

This clonotype was counted only a few times. This chain uses TRBV5-6 with TRBJ2-2; D may be TRBD2 (5 bases). V was shortened by 0 bases and J by 5 bases, with 8 bases between the two germline ends. CDR3 length: 14 amino acids. Germline assignment: CDR1 SGHDT and CDR2 YYEEEE. This chain's CDR3 is CASSLATGTGELFF. The DNA of the CDR3 is TGTGCCAGCAGCTTGGCTACGGGGACCGGGGAGCTGTTTTTT.

Many counts were recorded for this clonotype. The chain uses TRBV5-5 and TRBJ2-7; 7 bases line up with TRBD1. V dropped 0 bases and J dropped 4; count of bases not matched to a gene: 7. The CDR3 has 15 residues. The germline CDR1 and CDR2 sequences are SGHKS and YYEKEE (reference sequence). CDR3 nucleotides: TGTGCCAGCAGCTTGGCCGGGACAGCGCCTTACGAGCAGTACTTC. Translated: CASSLAGTAPYEQYF. Together with reference TRBV5-5 and TRBJ2-7, the CDR3 gives the full variable domain: DAGVTQSPTHLIKTRGQQVTLRCSPISGHKSVSWYQQVLGQGPQFIFQYYEKEERGRGNFPDRFSARQFPNYSSELNVNALLLGDSALYLCASSLAGTAPYEQYFGPGTRLTVT.

The chain carries TRBV18 and TRBJ1-6; tentatively, D is TRBD1 (5 bases). CDR3 length equals 13 residues. Trimming stripped 2 bases from V and 11 bases from J, with 10 bases between. Germline V gene data show CDR1 as KGHSH and CDR2 as LQKENI. The CDR3 region is CASSPADKAPLHF. As DNA, the CDR3 is TGTGCCAGCTCACCAGCGGACAAAGCACCCCTCCACTTT.